This T cell receptor (beta chain) was captured by sequencing in a study of blood T cell repertoires in COVID-19. Whole-study context: COVID-19 samples, acute and convalescent, were from the United States, Italy and Spain.

In the authors' workflow: Nucleated cell number was recorded as an estimate derived from reference gene primer amplification. Repertoires were generated with immunoSEQ multiplex PCR, while TCRdb's copy carries only in-frame clones and drops some. V, J and clone size are taken as reported in that table, and D and trimming were inferred from the DNA itself. This sample has about 160,000 clones, with about 93% found just once. V was trimmed by 2 bases and J by 6 bases, leaving 9 bases between them. In germline, CDR1 is KGHDR, CDR2 SFDVKD. The CDR3 spans 13 residues. The chain is built from TRBV24-1 and TRBJ1-2, with D hard to call. The TCR comes from a woman in her 50s with acute or convalescent COVID-19. Sequencing was performed on peripheral blood. DNA for the CDR3: TGTGCCACCAGTGATTGGTCCGGGGATGGCTACACCTTC. This encodes CATSDWSGDGYTF.